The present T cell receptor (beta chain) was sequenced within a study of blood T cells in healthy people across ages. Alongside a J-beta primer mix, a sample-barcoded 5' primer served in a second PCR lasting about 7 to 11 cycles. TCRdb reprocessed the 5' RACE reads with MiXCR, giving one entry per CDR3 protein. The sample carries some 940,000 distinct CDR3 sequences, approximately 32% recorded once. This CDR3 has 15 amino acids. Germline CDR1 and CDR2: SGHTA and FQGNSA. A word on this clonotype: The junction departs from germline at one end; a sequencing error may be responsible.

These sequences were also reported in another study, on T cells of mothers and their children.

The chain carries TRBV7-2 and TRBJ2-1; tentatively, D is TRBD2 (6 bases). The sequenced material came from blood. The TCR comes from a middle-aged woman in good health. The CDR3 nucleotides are TGTGCCAGCACCACTCCGGGACTTTCGAACAATGGGCAGTTCTTC. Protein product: CASTTPGLSNNGQFF.